The 2 T cell receptor beta chains presented below share a single source sample, sequenced in a study of T cell repertoires in cytomegalovirus infection. TCRdb ran MiXCR on the reads and lists one entry per CDR3 protein. The table has some 560,000 distinct CDR3 sequences, roughly 43% seen once. These receptors have no identified antigens. The sample consisted of cultured PBMCs, taken from culture after CMV antigen stimulation. The origin of the receptors is a human donor in good health (CMV status not recorded). Some clones in this sample may be carry-over from other donors' samples.

The genes are TRBV5-6 and TRBJ2-3, with TRBD1 matching over 9 bases. This CDR3 contains 15 residues. CDR1 and CDR2 from the germline V gene are SGHDT and YYEEEE. The V and J ends lost 4 bases and 3 bases, in that order; junction bases with no gene match: 6. The CDR3 loop reads CASSTTGQGTDTQYF. The CDR3 DNA reads TGTGCCAGCAGCACCACGGGACAGGGAACAGATACGCAGTATTTT.

There are many counts of this clonotype. The chain is built from TRBV7-2 and TRBJ2-5, with a possible D match to TRBD2 (7 bases). Trimming removed 7 bases from V and 6 bases from J, with 15 bases in between. Germline V CDR1 and CDR2: SGHTA, FQGNSA. This CDR3 spans 13 amino acids. The CDR3 loop reads CASKGRGAKTQYF. The CDR3, as DNA: TGTGCCAGCAAGGGGAGGGGGGCAAAGACCCAGTACTTC.